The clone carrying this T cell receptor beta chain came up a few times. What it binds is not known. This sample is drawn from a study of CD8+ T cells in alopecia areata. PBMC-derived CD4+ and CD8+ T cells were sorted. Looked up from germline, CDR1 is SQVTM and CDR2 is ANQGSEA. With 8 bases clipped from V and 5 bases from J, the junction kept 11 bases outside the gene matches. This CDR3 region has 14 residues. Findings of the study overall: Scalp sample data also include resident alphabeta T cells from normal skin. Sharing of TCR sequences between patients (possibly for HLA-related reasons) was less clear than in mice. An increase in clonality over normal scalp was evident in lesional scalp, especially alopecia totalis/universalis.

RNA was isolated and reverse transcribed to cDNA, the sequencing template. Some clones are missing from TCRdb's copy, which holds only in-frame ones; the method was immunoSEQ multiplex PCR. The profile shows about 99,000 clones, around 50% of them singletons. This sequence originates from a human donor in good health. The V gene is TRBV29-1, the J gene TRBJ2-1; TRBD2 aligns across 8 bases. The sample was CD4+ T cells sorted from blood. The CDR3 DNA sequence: TGCAGCTTGGCTGCGGGGGGCCGGGACAATGAGCAGTTCTTC. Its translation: CSLAAGGRDNEQFF.